The present T cell receptor (beta chain) was sequenced within a study of blood T cell repertoires in COVID-19. Across the whole study: T cells, B-cell-depleted T cells, or PBMCs provided the cDNA or gDNA that served as material.

Sequenced by immunoSEQ multiplex PCR; TCRdb stores in-frame clones only, minus some. The table includes around 62,000 clones, roughly 92% detected once. Germline loops: CDR1 MGHDK, CDR2 SYGVNS. V was shortened by 3 bases and J by 6 bases, with 14 bases between the two germline ends. The CDR3 length is 15 residues. V is TRBV25-1 and J is TRBJ1-4, with D unresolved. What was sequenced was peripheral blood. This sequence was found in a man between 65 and 85 years old with active COVID-19. The CDR3 is CASSDPGGFYEKLFF. CDR3 coding DNA: TGTGCCAGCAGTGACCCAGGAGGGTTTTATGAAAAACTGTTTTTT.